This T cell receptor (beta chain) was found in a study of T cell responses to AZD1222 COVID-19 vaccine (dated by TCRdb to about 2021). Describing the broader study: AZD1222 recipients given second doses at about 4 weeks or at about 12 weeks were pooled, since spike-specific TCR depth and breadth were not found to differ between the two schedules. TCR sequencing covered over 230 trial participants: nearly 210 given two doses of AZD1222 and approximately 26 given two doses of MenACWY control vaccine. Trial participants were enrolled into age subgroups of 18-55, 56-69 and 70-plus years, which contained approximately 150, 30 and 60 TCR-sequenced participants, respectively. General conclusions and limits of the study: After two AZD1222 doses, both the breadth and the depth of spike-specific TCRs were significantly higher than at day 0 and than in MenACWY recipients. Conclusions about previously exposed vaccinees were limited because only six or seven AZD1222 recipients were SARS-CoV-2 seropositive at baseline. The whole spike protein was spanned by vaccine-associated CD4 TCRs, and dominant responses were seen in regions 160-218 and 743-854. Participants were mostly white British and included more females than males, and it was suggested by the authors that clonal diversity may have been underestimated. Because no day 14 peak-response samples were available, repertoires were characterized only after the peak T cell response. Reportedly, close to half of the unique spike-specific TCRs recognized epitopes lying outside the regions that are mutated in the B.1.351 and B.1.1.7 variants. In the small 56-69-year group, the increase in depth fell short of significance, most likely because of low power.

The CDR3 regions of human TCRbeta chains were subjected to immunosequencing. Regarding the original processing steps: TCRs in the repertoires were matched against a reference library of SARS-CoV-2-specific TCRs that had been generated with the MIRA antigen-specificity platform. Breadth was defined as the fraction of unique TCRs that were SARS-CoV-2-associated. Depth was defined as the fraction of total T cells that were SARS-CoV-2-associated. Each spike-specific TCR was assigned to its reactive spike region and to a CD4 or CD8 class using the MIRA data. Log10-transformed breadth and depth values were compared by one-way ANOVA with Sidak's multiple comparisons tests. This is the immuneACCESS table as TCRdb keeps it, with only in-frame sequences that have V and J called. A part of the clones is gone; compared with another copy, unresolved V genes explain less than half, and the rest is unexplained. That table supplies the V and J calls and clone size; D and trimming were determined from the DNA. This sample is represented by approximately 110,000 clones; 65% to 90% of them were singletons. The top ten constitute 7.7% of the sample.

The time point label, as the study defines it: baseline before first vaccination. The vaccinee samples were drawn from two UK trials, COV001 and COV002, one of which was a single-blind randomized controlled phase 2/3 trial testing AZD1222 (ChAdOx1 nCoV-19) in healthy adults. Trial participant PBMC samples were collected at day 0 and day 28 after the second dose for TCRbeta chain sequencing. In the case of this clone: Its recognized antigen is unknown. Base qualities are missing; no much larger clone stands one base away.

The CDR3 runs 18 amino acids, cysteine and phenylalanine included. Only CDR3 DNA remains: 54 bases, in frame from the first base. CDR1 and CDR2 (SGDLS, YYNGEE) derive from the germline V gene. V and J are trimmed by 3 bases and 3 bases, and the gene matches miss 12 bases of the junction. This receptor was identified in an adult in good health. The V and J genes are TRBV9 and TRBJ2-3; 11 central bases correspond to TRBD2. The specimen comprised peripheral blood, sampled on day 0 of AZD1222 vaccination. This receptor carries the CDR3 CASSATPQGLAETDTQYF. The nucleotides are TGTGCCAGCAGCGCAACCCCCCAGGGACTAGCGGAAACAGATACGCAGTATTTT.